A single T cell receptor (beta chain) is shown here with its context. What it binds is not known. The sample comes from a study of cytomegalovirus exposure and HLA in healthy donors. The PCR employed 60 Vbeta primers together with 13 Jbeta primers. The repertoire was sequenced with immunoSEQ multiplex PCR; TCRdb's copy has only in-frame clones and lacks some. The sample carries 100,000 to 150,000 clones, around 80% recorded once. Regarding the study as a whole: Later on, an analysis found that several of the most significant clusters appeared to be linked to common viral pathogens, which included parvovirus B19. TCR beta chain V- and J-gene trimming was linked, in a later analysis, to a missense variant in DCLRE1C. Rare TCR sequences predominated, though certain public TCRs were found in many donors. It is likely that the observed cluster of highly shared sequence variants was a sequencing artifact.

The source material was PBMCs. The receptor's source is a woman in her forties or fifties in good health and CMV-seropositive.

CDR3 coding DNA: TGCGCCAGCAGCCAAGTCCGTCTTCAGGATGAGCAGTTCTTC. This translates into CASSQVRLQDEQFF. The V and J genes are TRBV4-3 and TRBJ2-1, with D unclear. CDR3 length: 14 amino acids. V was pared by 1 base and J by 8 bases, with 12 bases between. The V gene's germline CDR1 is LGHNA and CDR2 YSLEER.